These 5 T cell receptor beta chains share one sample of origin, sequenced in a study of response to subunit inactivated influenza vaccine (dated 2018 in TCRdb). Preparation of the library involved RT-PCR. The data were produced on an Illumina HiSeq 2500. TCRdb trimmed public reads at Q25 via fastp, called clones via MiXCR and kept in-frame beta chains. Each record represents a unique CDR3 protein, reported with the most common genes and DNA among its rows. The sample table records around 710,000 distinct CDR3 sequences; approximately 13% of these occur just once. The ten most abundant clones make up 5.5% to 7% of the sample. This material consisted of PBMCs from blood, taken about 14 days before vaccination. The receptors come from a man aged 50 to 59 who received an inactivated influenza vaccine. Donor details come from another sample of the same person, matched by shared clones.

At least ten counts were recorded for this clonotype. The chain employs TRBV3-1 and TRBJ2-1; 8 bases are shared with TRBD1. CDR1 LGHDT and CDR2 YNNKEL come from the germline V gene (reference sequence). This CDR3 has 16 residues. J lost 0 bases, V lost 3 bases, and 4 bases had no gene match. The CDR3 DNA reads as TGTGCCAGCAGCCACAGGACAGGGCCCTCCTACAATGAGCAGTTCTTC. Translation: CASSHRTGPSYNEQFF.

This clonotype was counted many times. The chain uses TRBV7-2 and TRBJ2-3; D uncertain. This CDR3 is built from 16 residues. V lost 1 base, J lost 3 bases, and 14 bases lay in between. Germline CDR1 and CDR2: SGHTA and FQGNSA. The CDR3 DNA reads as TGTGCCAGCAGCTTAGTCGGCTCCTTAAGGACAGATACGCAGTATTTT. Encoded protein: CASSLVGSLRTDTQYF.

This clonotype was seen at least ten times. The V call is TRBV13, the J call TRBJ2-1; 7 nucleotides line up with TRBD1. The junction had 1 base not matched to a gene; V was cut back by 2 bases and J by 6 bases. Per the germline V gene, CDR1 is PRHDT and CDR2 is FYEKMQ (reference sequence). The CDR3 is made up of 13 amino acids. The CDR3 is CASSLTGANEQFF. The CDR3 nucleotides are TGTGCCAGCAGCTTAACAGGGGCCAATGAGCAGTTCTTC. Supplemented by reference TRBV13 and TRBJ2-1, the full variable domain reads AAGVIQSPRHLIKEKRETATLKCYPIPRHDTVYWYQQGPGQDPQFLISFYEKMQSDKGSIPDRFSAQQFSDYHSELNMSSLELGDSALYFCASSLTGANEQFFGPGTRLTVL.

This clonotype was seen at least ten times. The chain recombines TRBV20-1 with TRBJ2-7, with D tentatively TRBD1 or TRBD2 (5 bases each). CDR3 size: 14 residues. Trimming took off 2 bases at V and 3 bases at J, with 14 bases between the two ends. The germline CDR1 and CDR2 sequences are DFQATT and SNEGSKA (reference sequence). The CDR3 DNA is TGCAGTGCTAGACCGGGACGGATGTTCTACGAGCAGTACTTC. Translating it yields CSARPGRMFYEQYF.

This clonotype was seen more than once but under ten times. The rearrangement uses TRBV12-3 or TRBV12-4 and TRBJ2-2, with 8 bases aligning to TRBD1. The CDR3 consists of 16 residues. Unmatched junction bases numbered 12, after V lost 7 bases and J lost 5 bases. The CDR3 nucleotides read TGTGCCAGCACCCTTATTCGGGACAGGCAGACCGGGGAGCTGTTTTTT. Translating it yields CASTLIRDRQTGELFF.